Presented here are 10 T cell receptor beta chains from one specimen sequenced in a study of blood T cell repertoires in COVID-19 (TCRdb year 2020). Library prep was done by the immunoSEQ multiplex PCR assay. Held by TCRdb, this immuneACCESS table contains in-frame sequences only and omits some clones. Under half of the omission traces to an unresolved V gene where checked; the cause of the rest is unknown. The sample includes around 250,000 clones, with 90% observed a single time. Clones ranked in the top ten supply approximately 2.3% of the sample. The sequencing input was peripheral blood. The receptors here all came from a woman aged 60 to 75 with COVID-19, enrolled during active disease.

This chain links TRBV25-1 with TRBJ1-5, with no clear D. Germline assignment: CDR1 MGHDK and CDR2 SYGVNS. The V gene lost 6 bases and the J gene lost 6 bases, with 12 bases spanning the gap. There are 13 residues in the CDR3. CDR3 DNA: TGTGCCAGCAGGGCTAGAGAGGGTCAGCCCCAGCATTTT. Its protein product is CASRAREGQPQHF.

This clone was counted once. This chain links TRBV6-2 or TRBV6-3 with TRBJ2-7, with a weak D call TRBD2 (6 bases). Trimming removed 3 bases from V and 0 bases from J, with 15 bases in between. The CDR3 is 16 residues long. Germline V gives CDR1 MNHEY, CDR2 SVGEGT. The CDR3 spells CASSYGSGESSYEQYF. The CDR3 DNA follows: TGTGCCAGCAGTTATGGTAGCGGAGAGAGCTCCTACGAGCAGTACTTC.

This clone came up once. The J gene is TRBJ1-6, the V gene TRBV19; a weak D match, TRBD1 (6 bases). V was trimmed by 5 bases and J by 9 bases, leaving 17 bases between them. The CDR3 sequence is 15 residues long. Germline CDR1 is LNHDA and CDR2 is SQIVND (reference sequence). CDR3: CASSPLGGHLSPLHF. In DNA form, the CDR3 reads TGTGCCAGTAGTCCTCTAGGGGGACACCTTTCACCCCTCCACTTT.

The V call is TRBV3-1 (or the pseudogene TRBV3-2), the J call TRBJ2-7, with D possibly matching TRBD2 (5 bases). V was trimmed by 3 bases and J by 0 bases, leaving 18 bases between them. The V gene's germline CDR1 is LGHDT and CDR2 YNNKEL (reference sequence). This CDR3 is 17 amino acids long. CDR3 protein: CASSHTGEGPSSYEQYF. CDR3 nucleotide sequence: TGTGCCAGCAGCCATACGGGTGAGGGCCCATCCTCCTACGAGCAGTACTTC.

The chain employs TRBV19 and TRBJ2-7; D call uncertain. Germline assignment: CDR1 LNHDA and CDR2 SQIVND (reference sequence). V shed 0 bases and J shed 3 bases, with 9 bases lying between them. The CDR3 is 14 amino acids. CDR3 sequence reads: CASSIDPSNYEQYF. Written as DNA, the CDR3 is TGTGCCAGTAGTATAGATCCATCCAACTACGAGCAGTACTTC.

This chain connects TRBV4-2 to TRBJ2-5, with TRBD1 identical over 12 bases. V was pared by 4 bases and J by 5 bases, with 2 bases of the junction left unmatched. There are 14 residues in the CDR3. From germline, CDR1 is LGHNA and CDR2 YNFKEQ. This CDR3 is CASSPGQGAETQYF. The CDR3 DNA reads TGTGCCAGCAGCCCGGGACAGGGGGCTGAGACCCAGTACTTC.

The V call is TRBV27, the J call TRBJ1-2; the D is unclear. Germline V gene sequence: CDR1 MNHEY, CDR2 SMNVEV (reference sequence). The CDR3 is 13 amino acids. Trimming cost V 0 bases and J 8 bases, with 10 bases left between them. CDR3 sequence: CASSLSSWEGYTF. CDR3 coding DNA: TGTGCCAGCAGTTTATCGTCATGGGAGGGCTACACCTTC.

This clone came up a few times. The rearrangement uses TRBV6-2 or TRBV6-3 and TRBJ2-5, with TRBD1 matching 8 bases. The germline gives CDR1 MNHEY, CDR2 SVGEGT. V lost 4 bases and J lost 5; bases outside the gene matches: 15. The CDR3 is 17 amino acids. In DNA form, the CDR3 reads TGTGCCAGCAGTTCTCCCCTACAGACAGGGGTCGAGGAGACCCAGTACTTC. Residues: CASSSPLQTGVEETQYF.

The J gene is TRBJ2-5, the V gene TRBV10-3; TRBD2 is a possible D gene (6 bases). Per the germline V gene, CDR1 is ENHRY and CDR2 is SYGVKD. The CDR3 sequence is 17 residues long. V was cut by 3 bases and J by 5 bases, with 22 bases left in between. CDR3 DNA: TGTGCCATCAGTGAAAATGCGGGACGGGCCGAGAGCGAGACCCAGTACTTC. Translation gives CAISENAGRAESETQYF.

The chain links TRBV5-5 to TRBJ1-3; tentative D call: TRBD1 (6 bases). Deletions cut 4 bases from V and 0 bases from J, with 23 bases between. The CDR3 totals 19 residues. Germline V lookup: CDR1 SGHKS, CDR2 YYEKEE (reference sequence). The CDR3 loop is CASSARDNRQWSSGNTIYF. The DNA of the CDR3 is TGTGCCAGCAGCGCACGGGACAACCGACAGTGGAGCTCTGGAAACACCATATATTTT.